Presented here are 25 T cell receptor beta chains from one specimen sequenced in a study of blood T cell repertoires in COVID-19 (dated by TCRdb to 2018 to 2021). Receptor libraries were prepared by the immunoSEQ multiplex PCR assay. The table was pulled from immuneACCESS by TCRdb, which kept in-frame rearrangements only. Such tables lose some clones; where checked, under half of the loss comes from unresolved V genes, and the rest has no known cause. Counted in this sample were a few hundred thousand clones; 70% to 90% of them appeared once. The ten top clones hold 1.5% to 2% of the sample. Specimen: PBMCs or T cells enriched from blood (not recorded which). The receptors derive from a woman aged 50 to 60 who had recovered from COVID-19.

This clone was counted a single time. This chain uses TRBV28 with TRBJ1-1; TRBD1 matches 8 bases. The germline CDR1 and CDR2 sequences are MDHEN and SYDVKM. Trimming cost V 2 bases and J 4 bases; bases outside gene matches: 3. The CDR3 is made up of 14 amino acids. The CDR3 bases are TGTGCCAGCAGTTTACAGGGGGCTCGCACTGAAGCTTTCTTT. Translated: CASSLQGARTEAFF.

The rearrangement links TRBV4-2 to TRBJ2-6, with a weak D call TRBD2 (7 bases). CDR1 LGHNA and CDR2 YNFKEQ come from the germline V gene. The germline V and J ends were trimmed by 1 base and 1 base, with 17 bases remaining between them. The CDR3 spans 19 residues. The CDR3 is CASSQVWTAGKSGANVLTF. The CDR3 coding sequence is TGTGCCAGCAGCCAAGTATGGACAGCGGGGAAGTCTGGGGCCAACGTCCTGACTTTC.

This clone was found once. V and J are TRBV19 and TRBJ2-7, with 9 bases aligning to TRBD1. CDR3 length: 13 residues. The germline gives CDR1 LNHDA, CDR2 SQIVND (reference sequence). With 4 bases clipped from V and 5 bases from J, the junction kept 3 bases outside the gene matches. CDR3 region: CASSRDRDHEQYF. The CDR3 DNA sequence: TGTGCCAGTAGTAGGGACAGGGATCACGAGCAGTACTTC.

This chain uses TRBV9 with TRBJ1-5; the D gene is possibly TRBD1 (6 bases). Trimming removed 3 bases at V and 3 bases at J, with 13 bases between. The germline V gene has CDR1 SGDLS and CDR2 YYNGEE. This CDR3 contains 15 residues. CDR3 amino acids: CASSEGGFDNQPQHF. The CDR3, as DNA: TGTGCCAGCAGCGAGGGGGGGTTCGACAATCAGCCCCAGCATTTT.

The J gene is TRBJ2-1, the V gene TRBV18; D unresolved. V lost 3 bases and J lost 0, with 9 bases in between. Germline CDR1 KGHSH, CDR2 LQKENI. The CDR3 is 15 amino acids. Written as DNA, the CDR3 is TGTGCCAGCTCACCCCTTTATAGCTCCTACAATGAGCAGTTCTTC. Translation gives CASSPLYSSYNEQFF. Looking up the rest from reference TRBV18 and TRBJ2-1 gives the full variable domain: NAGVMQNPRHLVRRRGQEARLRCSPMKGHSHVYWYRQLPEEGLKFMVYLQKENIIDESGMPKERFSAEFPKEGPSILRIQQVVRGDSAAYFCASSPLYSSYNEQFFGPGTRLTVL.

This clone was seen a handful of times. The gene calls are TRBV28 and TRBJ2-7, with D possibly matching TRBD2 (6 bases). The length of the CDR3 is 14 residues. Germline CDR1 and CDR2: MDHEN and SYDVKM. Trimming cost V 5 bases and J 5 bases, with 16 bases left between them. CDR3 in amino acids: CASSDRLVKDEQYF. For the CDR3, the DNA is TGTGCCAGCAGTGATCGACTAGTAAAGGACGAGCAGTACTTC.

This clone was picked up one time. The rearrangement joins TRBV5-6 to TRBJ2-1; D not certain. Trimming removed 2 bases from V and 6 bases from J, with 6 bases in between. The CDR3 is 12 amino acids. Per germline, CDR1 SGHDT and CDR2 YYEEEE. The CDR3 spells CASSFGLNEQFF. The CDR3 bases are TGTGCCAGCAGCTTTGGGCTCAATGAGCAGTTCTTC.

The sample holds a few counts of this clone. This sequence joins TRBV27 and TRBJ1-5; 7 positions match TRBD1. This CDR3 is 14 amino acids long. V lost 8 bases and J lost 7; bases outside the gene matches: 11. Germline values: CDR1 MNHEY, CDR2 SMNVEV (reference sequence). CDR3 protein: CASRFQGGGQPQHF. The CDR3 DNA sequence: TGTGCCAGCCGCTTTCAAGGGGGCGGGCAGCCCCAGCATTTT.

The chain carries TRBV19 and TRBJ2-7; TRBD2 agrees at 12 bases. Trimming removed 9 bases from V and 6 bases from J; junction bases left unmatched: 6. Germline V gene sequence: CDR1 LNHDA, CDR2 SQIVND (reference sequence). The CDR3 has 13 amino acids. The CDR3 DNA is TGTGCCAGCAGACTAGCGGGAGACGGCGAGCAGTACTTC. It specifies CASRLAGDGEQYF.

The chain employs TRBV28 and TRBJ2-1, with 9 bases identical to TRBD2. The V and J ends lost 3 bases and 6 bases, in that order; junction bases with no gene match: 21. CDR1 is MDHEN, CDR2 SYDVKM, per germline. This CDR3 has 20 residues. The DNA for the CDR3 is TGTGCCAGCAGTTTCTGGGGTACGGGTAGCGGGAGTCCTCCCAGCAATGAGCAGTTCTTC. Translation: CASSFWGTGSGSPPSNEQFF.

The chain carries TRBV27 and TRBJ1-2, with 7 bases matching TRBD1. The CDR3 is 15 amino acids. Germline lookup yields CDR1 MNHEY and CDR2 SMNVEV (reference sequence). Losses at the gene ends were 0 bases for V and 4 bases for J; bases not matched to a gene: 5. The CDR3 sequence: CASSLSTGLGYGYTF. The CDR3, as DNA: TGTGCCAGCAGTTTATCGACAGGGTTGGGCTATGGCTACACCTTC.

The chain carries TRBV2 and TRBJ2-7; TRBD1 might be the D (6 bases). Germline-derived CDR1 and CDR2 are SNHLY and FYNNEI. V lost 0 bases to trimming and J lost 12 bases, with 18 bases between them. There are 14 residues in the CDR3. CDR3 protein: CASSEAQGRRRWYF. The CDR3, as DNA: TGTGCCAGCAGTGAAGCACAGGGACGTCGTCGATGGTACTTC.

V and J are TRBV19 and TRBJ2-7, with D possibly being TRBD2 (5 bases). Trimming pared 5 bases from V and 0 bases from J, leaving 20 bases between. The germline gives CDR1 LNHDA, CDR2 SQIVND (reference sequence). CDR3 length equals 17 residues. The CDR3 region has the DNA TGTGCCAGTAGTCCGATCAAAGGGAGCGCCCTCTCCTACGAGCAGTACTTC. Encoded protein: CASSPIKGSALSYEQYF.

The chain links TRBV7-9 to TRBJ2-7, with TRBD2 identical over 7 bases. CDR1 and CDR2 from the germline V gene are SEHNR and FQNEAQ (reference sequence). This CDR3 comprises 14 residues. The junction had 16 bases not matched to a gene; V was cut back by 11 bases and J by 6 bases. CDR3 DNA sequence: TGTGCCCCCCTGGCGGGAGAGCGAGTCTGCGAGCAGTACTTC. Translating gives CAPLAGERVCEQYF.

The chain is built from TRBV27 and TRBJ2-7, with a tentative D call TRBD2 (6 bases). Germline loops: CDR1 MNHEY, CDR2 SMNVEV (reference sequence). V was cut by 7 bases and J by 4 bases, with 14 bases left in between. The CDR3 is 13 residues long. CDR3 bases: TGTGCCAGCACCCGGGGGAGTCTGTACGAGCAGTACTTC. As protein: CASTRGSLYEQYF.

The CDR3 reads CASSQITSGRSIAKNIQYF. The CDR3 region has the DNA TGTGCCAGCAGCCAAATAACTAGCGGGAGGTCCATAGCCAAAAACATTCAGTACTTC. V gene TRBV3-1 (or the pseudogene TRBV3-2) combines with J gene TRBJ2-4; 12 bases line up with TRBD2. V shed 2 bases, J shed 0 bases, and the junction held 8 bases outside the gene matches. This CDR3 spans 19 amino acids. Germline CDR1 is LGHDT and CDR2 is YNNKEL (reference sequence).

This sequence joins TRBV11-3 and TRBJ2-7; no firm D call. Germline V CDR1 and CDR2: SGHNT, YENEEA. The V end lost 0 bases, the J end lost 2 bases, and 11 bases lay between the germline ends. This CDR3 is built from 15 residues. The CDR3 loop is CASSLESAPTYEQYF. Written as DNA, the CDR3 is TGTGCCAGCAGCTTAGAATCAGCGCCGACCTACGAGCAGTACTTC.

The chain carries TRBV7-3 and TRBJ1-1; 10 bases line up with TRBD1. There are 13 residues in the CDR3. V was clipped by 4 bases and J by 10 bases; unmatched bases: 6. Germline V gene data show CDR1 as SGHTA and CDR2 as FQGTGA. CDR3 in DNA: TGTGCCAGCAGCTCCCGGGACAGGGGAGGAGCTTTCTTT. This codes for CASSSRDRGGAFF.

The chain links TRBV5-1 to TRBJ2-3; perhaps TRBD2 as D (5 bases). The V end was cut by 0 bases, the J end by 0 bases, with 14 bases between. Germline values: CDR1 SGHRS, CDR2 YFSETQ. The CDR3 length is 17 residues. The DNA for the CDR3 is TGCGCCAGCAGCTTGGCGGCCGGGATCACTAGCACAGATACGCAGTATTTT. Residues: CASSLAAGITSTDTQYF. Full variable domain (missing parts from reference TRBV5-1 and TRBJ2-3): KAGVTQTPRYLIKTRGQQVTLSCSPISGHRSVSWYQQTPGQGLQFLFEYFSETQRNKGNFPGRFSGRQFSNSRSEMNVSTLELGDSALYLCASSLAAGITSTDTQYFGPGTRLTVL.

The chain carries TRBV23-1 and TRBJ2-4; TRBD1 is a possible D gene (5 bases). TRBV23-1 is known as an ORF, though its function is uncertain. CDR3 length equals 14 residues. Trimming shortened V by 9 bases and J by 6 bases, and 18 bases separated the two germline ends. CDR3: CASPPVQGRNIQYF. CDR3 DNA: TGCGCCAGTCCCCCCGTCCAGGGTAGAAACATTCAGTACTTC.

The chain joins TRBV7-3 to TRBJ2-1, with TRBD2 identical over 11 bases. Germline lookup yields CDR1 SGHTA and CDR2 FQGTGA. V lost 4 bases, J lost 4 bases, and 12 bases stayed unmatched. This CDR3 spans 18 amino acids. The CDR3 DNA sequence: TGTGCCAGCAGCTCTCTAGGGACTAGCGGACGTAATTACAATGAGCAGTTCTTC. This encodes CASSSLGTSGRNYNEQFF.

This chain joins TRBV5-1 and TRBJ1-1, with a weak D call TRBD1 (6 bases). This CDR3 has 15 residues. Germline CDR1 SGHRS, CDR2 YFSETQ. Trimming removed 0 bases from V and 3 bases from J, with 12 bases in between. CDR3 in amino acids: CASSLVGGRDTEAFF. The DNA of the CDR3 is TGCGCCAGCAGCTTGGTCGGGGGGCGAGACACTGAAGCTTTCTTT.

The chain joins TRBV10-3 to TRBJ2-7, with 9 bases identical to TRBD1. V lost 8 bases to trimming and J lost 10 bases; unmatched junction nucleotides: 9. Germline V gives CDR1 ENHRY, CDR2 SYGVKD. The CDR3 extends over 12 amino acids. CDR3 sequence (DNA): TGTGCCATCGGACAGGGGTTGGCGGAACAGTACTTC. Its protein is CAIGQGLAEQYF.

The rearrangement links TRBV18 to TRBJ1-6; TRBD1 matches 11 bases. The CDR3 spans 15 residues. Trimming at V came to 6 bases and at J to 10 bases, leaving 8 bases not matched to a gene. Germline CDR1 is KGHSH and CDR2 is LQKENI. CDR3 coding DNA: TGTGCCAGCTCGCCGACCGGGACAGGGGGATCACCCCTCCACTTT. It encodes CASSPTGTGGSPLHF. Filled out from reference TRBV18 and TRBJ1-6, the complete variable domain reads NAGVMQNPRHLVRRRGQEARLRCSPMKGHSHVYWYRQLPEEGLKFMVYLQKENIIDESGMPKERFSAEFPKEGPSILRIQQVVRGDSAAYFCASSPTGTGGSPLHFGNGTRLTVT.

This sequence joins TRBV2 and TRBJ2-7; the match to TRBD1 covers 9 bases. V was pared by 10 bases and J by 3 bases, with 7 bases of the junction left unmatched. CDR1 is SNHLY and CDR2 is FYNNEI in the germline V gene. The CDR3 length is 13 residues. The CDR3 DNA reads as TGTGCCACCACCGGGACAGGGCACTACGAGCAGTACTTC. It translates to CATTGTGHYEQYF.